Presented here are 13 T cell receptor beta chains from one specimen sequenced in a study of control samples from healthy donors and cancer patients. Sequencing was performed with immunoSEQ multiplex PCR; in TCRdb, only in-frame clones are kept and a portion is missing. Of about 250,000 clones in the sample, over 75% were seen once. Input material: PBMCs. The receptors originated from a woman aged 60-70 years with lung cancer.

The chain carries TRBV25-1 and TRBJ2-1; D could derive from TRBD1 or TRBD2 (6 bases each). Germline V gene lookup returns CDR1 MGHDK and CDR2 SYGVNS. The CDR3 is made up of 14 amino acids. The ends were cut back, 6 bases at V and 4 bases at J, with 13 bases in the middle. CDR3 in amino acids: CASRGGQKYNEQFF. CDR3 DNA: TGTGCCAGCAGGGGGGGACAAAAGTACAATGAGCAGTTCTTC.

This chain uses TRBV5-1 with TRBJ2-5; 7 bases are a match to TRBD1. V trimming: 1 base; J trimming: 4 bases; junction bases outside the gene matches: 1. Per germline, CDR1 SGHRS and CDR2 YFSETQ. The CDR3 is made up of 13 amino acids. CDR3 coding DNA: TGCGCCAGCAGCTTGACAGGGGCAGAGACCCAGTACTTC. Its translation: CASSLTGAETQYF. Drawing the rest from reference TRBV5-1 and TRBJ2-5, the complete variable domain is KAGVTQTPRYLIKTRGQQVTLSCSPISGHRSVSWYQQTPGQGLQFLFEYFSETQRNKGNFPGRFSGRQFSNSRSEMNVSTLELGDSALYLCASSLTGAETQYFGPGTRLLVL.

This chain uses TRBV16 with TRBJ2-7; no definite D call. Trimming took off 4 bases at V and 7 bases at J, with 14 bases between the two ends. Germline assignment: CDR1 KGHSY and CDR2 FQNENV. CDR3 length: 13 amino acids. The CDR3 protein is CASSPGRTVEQYF. DNA of the CDR3: TGTGCCAGCAGCCCGGGCCGAACGGTTGAGCAGTACTTC.

The chain employs TRBV29-1 and TRBJ1-2; D might be TRBD1 (6 bases). The CDR3 runs 13 residues. From germline, CDR1 is SQVTM and CDR2 ANQGSEA. V was cut by 3 bases and J by 9 bases, with 17 bases left in between. CDR3 sequence reads: CSVDGGRRSSYTF. DNA for the CDR3: TGCAGCGTTGATGGGGGCCGACGATCGAGCTACACCTTC.

This clone was seen a few times. This sequence joins TRBV19 and TRBJ1-1; the D is unclear. The CDR3 extends over 13 amino acids. The V and J ends lost 1 base and 3 bases respectively, with 6 bases between them. Germline CDR1 and CDR2: LNHDA and SQIVND (reference sequence). CDR3 sequence reads: CASSIAQYTEAFF. The DNA of the CDR3 is TGTGCCAGTAGTATAGCACAGTACACTGAAGCTTTCTTT.

V is TRBV5-1 and J is TRBJ2-1, with 14 bases identical to TRBD2. The CDR3 spans 15 residues. Germline-derived CDR1 and CDR2 are SGHRS and YFSETQ. V was pared by 2 bases and J by 7 bases, with 2 bases of the junction left unmatched. CDR3 nucleotides: TGCGCCAGCAGCTTCGGGACTAGCGGGAGAAATGAGCAGTTCTTC. Protein product: CASSFGTSGRNEQFF.

CDR3 residues: CASSRAGREYNEQFF. The CDR3 nucleotides are TGTGCCAGTAGTAGGGCAGGGAGGGAATACAATGAGCAGTTCTTC. V is TRBV19 and J is TRBJ2-1; 7 bases match TRBD2. Germline lookup yields CDR1 LNHDA and CDR2 SQIVND (reference sequence). V lost 4 bases, J lost 4 bases, and 7 bases stayed unmatched. CDR3 size: 15 residues.

This clone has more than one count but fewer than ten. This sequence joins TRBV2 and TRBJ2-7; D may match TRBD1 or TRBD2 (6 bases each). CDR1 and CDR2 (germline): SNHLY, FYNNEI. This CDR3 is 14 amino acids long. The germline V and J ends were trimmed by 6 bases and 2 bases, with 14 bases remaining between them. The CDR3 reads CASSQEGGAYEQYF. For the CDR3, the DNA is TGTGCCAGCAGCCAGGAGGGGGGAGCCTACGAGCAGTACTTC.

This clone is a singleton in its sample. V gene TRBV28 combines with J gene TRBJ1-2; a possible D gene is TRBD1 (6 bases). The length of the CDR3 is 15 residues. Germline V gives CDR1 MDHEN, CDR2 SYDVKM. V was trimmed by 5 bases and J by 4 bases, leaving 17 bases between them. The CDR3 sequence: CASSRQATFGYGYTF. CDR3 sequence (DNA): TGTGCCAGCAGTCGACAGGCGACCTTTGGCTATGGCTACACCTTC.

J is TRBJ1-3 and V is TRBV5-1; D gene unclear. The germline V gene has CDR1 SGHRS and CDR2 YFSETQ. The V gene lost 1 base and the J gene lost 1 base, with 6 bases spanning the gap. The CDR3 has 14 amino acids. This chain's CDR3 is CASSLTESGNTIYF. DNA of the CDR3: TGCGCCAGCAGCTTGACTGAATCTGGAAACACCATATATTTT.

This clone has only one observation. The chain links TRBV28 to TRBJ1-5; 8 bases agree with TRBD1. The germline V gene has CDR1 MDHEN and CDR2 SYDVKM. With 5 bases clipped from V and 8 bases from J, the junction kept 8 bases outside the gene matches. The CDR3 has 14 amino acids. In DNA form, the CDR3 reads TGTGCCAGCAGTACAGGACAGGGATGGAAGCCCCAGCATTTT. Its translation: CASSTGQGWKPQHF.

The sample holds a few counts of this clone. This rearrangement joins TRBV18 to TRBJ1-1; maybe TRBD1 (5 bases). From germline, CDR1 is KGHSH and CDR2 LQKENI. This CDR3 spans 13 amino acids. Trimming stripped 6 bases from V and 1 base from J, with 9 bases between. As DNA, the CDR3 is TGTGCCAGCTCTACTACAGGGAACACTGAAGCTTTCTTT. Its protein product is CASSTTGNTEAFF.

The rearrangement links TRBV5-1 to TRBJ2-2; a weak D match, TRBD1 (6 bases). In germline, CDR1 is SGHRS, CDR2 YFSETQ. V was clipped by 5 bases and J by 1 base, with 12 bases between them. The CDR3 consists of 15 residues. The CDR3 loop reads CASRGVTGNTGELFF. The CDR3 DNA is TGCGCCAGCAGAGGGGTGACAGGGAACACCGGGGAGCTGTTTTTT.